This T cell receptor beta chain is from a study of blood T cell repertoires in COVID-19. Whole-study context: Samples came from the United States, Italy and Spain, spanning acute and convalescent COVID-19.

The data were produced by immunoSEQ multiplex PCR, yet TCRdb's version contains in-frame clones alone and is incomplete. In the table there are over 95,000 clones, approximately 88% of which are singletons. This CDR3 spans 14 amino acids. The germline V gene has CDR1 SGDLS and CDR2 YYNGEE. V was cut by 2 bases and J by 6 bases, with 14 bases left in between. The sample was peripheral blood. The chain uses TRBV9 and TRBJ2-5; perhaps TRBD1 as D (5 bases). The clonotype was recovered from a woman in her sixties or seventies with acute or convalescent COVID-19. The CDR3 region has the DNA TGTGCCAGCAGCGTGGGGCAGGGCTTTAAGACCCAGTACTTC. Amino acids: CASSVGQGFKTQYF.